This T cell receptor (beta chain) was recorded in a study of blood T cell repertoires in COVID-19. Study overall: PBMCs, B-cell-depleted T cells, or T cells provided the cDNA or gDNA that made up the material.

Source study methods: Estimates of nucleated cell counts were drawn from the amplification of reference gene primers. Assay: immunoSEQ multiplex PCR; the TCRdb copy retains only in-frame clones and omits some. V and J calls and clone size are copied from that table; D and trimming were computed from the DNA. Of about 230,000 clones detected, about nine tenths appear once; the ten largest clones hold around a tenth. Seattle cases were enrolled at active infection and followed longitudinally. Trimming cost V 6 bases and J 4 bases, with 15 bases left between them. The CDR3 is 14 residues long. The germline gives CDR1 SNHLY, CDR2 FYNNEI.

The genes are TRBV2 and TRBJ2-5, with a tentative D call TRBD2 (6 bases). The sequencing sample was made of peripheral blood. This TCR was recovered from a man aged 50-60 years with COVID-19, enrolled during active disease. CDR3 DNA: TGTGCCAGCAGAGGGACTCAGATACGAGAGACCCAGTACTTC. Translating gives CASRGTQIRETQYF. The variable domain in full, with the rest retrieved from reference TRBV2 and TRBJ2-5, is EPEVTQTPSHQVTQMGQEVILRCVPISNHLYFYWYRQILGQKVEFLVSFYNNEISEKSEIFDDQFSVERPDGSNFTLKIRSTKLEDSAMYFCASRGTQIRETQYFGPGTRLLVL.